This T cell receptor (beta chain) was profiled in a study of shared clonotypes between healthy human individuals. The trim removed 1 base at V and 4 bases at J, leaving 3 bases unmatched. CDR3 size: 15 residues. From germline, CDR1 is SGHNT and CDR2 YYREEE (reference sequence). Concerning this clone itself: Its antigen is unidentified.

Study-level points and caveats: All-four-donor shared clonotypes had higher generation probabilities than non-shared clonotypes did.

Only in-frame clones appear in the TCRdb table, and some are missing; sequencing was by immunoSEQ multiplex PCR. The top ten hold 0.95% to 1.5% of the sample, which has some 1.5 million clones, roughly 96% seen once. The receptor's source is a man in his thirties or forties in good health. The sequenced material came from naive CD4+ T cells sorted from blood. Subset meaning: CD45RA+ positively selected. The chain joins TRBV5-4 to TRBJ2-1; 9 nucleotides agree with TRBD2. CDR3 coding DNA: TGTGCCAGCAGCTTGTTTAGCGGGAGTTACAATGAGCAGTTCTTC. Its translation is CASSLFSGSYNEQFF.